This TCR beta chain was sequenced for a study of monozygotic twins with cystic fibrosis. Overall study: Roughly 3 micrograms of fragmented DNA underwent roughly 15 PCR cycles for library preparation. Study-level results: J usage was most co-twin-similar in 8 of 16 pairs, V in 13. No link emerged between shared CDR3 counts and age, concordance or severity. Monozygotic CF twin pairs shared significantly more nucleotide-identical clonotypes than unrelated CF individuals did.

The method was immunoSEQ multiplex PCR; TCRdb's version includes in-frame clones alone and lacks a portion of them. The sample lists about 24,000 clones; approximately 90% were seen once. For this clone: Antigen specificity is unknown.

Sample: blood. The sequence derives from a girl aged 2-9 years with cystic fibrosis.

The CDR3: CASSLGLAGGHPTDTQYF. The CDR3, as DNA: TGTGCCAGCAGCTTAGGTCTAGCGGGGGGCCACCCCACAGATACGCAGTATTTT. The chain combines TRBV7-9 with TRBJ2-3, with 11 bases that match TRBD2. CDR3 length equals 18 residues. J gave up 2 bases and V 1 base, and 8 bases lay outside the gene matches. Germline-derived CDR1 and CDR2 are SEHNR and FQNEAQ (reference sequence).